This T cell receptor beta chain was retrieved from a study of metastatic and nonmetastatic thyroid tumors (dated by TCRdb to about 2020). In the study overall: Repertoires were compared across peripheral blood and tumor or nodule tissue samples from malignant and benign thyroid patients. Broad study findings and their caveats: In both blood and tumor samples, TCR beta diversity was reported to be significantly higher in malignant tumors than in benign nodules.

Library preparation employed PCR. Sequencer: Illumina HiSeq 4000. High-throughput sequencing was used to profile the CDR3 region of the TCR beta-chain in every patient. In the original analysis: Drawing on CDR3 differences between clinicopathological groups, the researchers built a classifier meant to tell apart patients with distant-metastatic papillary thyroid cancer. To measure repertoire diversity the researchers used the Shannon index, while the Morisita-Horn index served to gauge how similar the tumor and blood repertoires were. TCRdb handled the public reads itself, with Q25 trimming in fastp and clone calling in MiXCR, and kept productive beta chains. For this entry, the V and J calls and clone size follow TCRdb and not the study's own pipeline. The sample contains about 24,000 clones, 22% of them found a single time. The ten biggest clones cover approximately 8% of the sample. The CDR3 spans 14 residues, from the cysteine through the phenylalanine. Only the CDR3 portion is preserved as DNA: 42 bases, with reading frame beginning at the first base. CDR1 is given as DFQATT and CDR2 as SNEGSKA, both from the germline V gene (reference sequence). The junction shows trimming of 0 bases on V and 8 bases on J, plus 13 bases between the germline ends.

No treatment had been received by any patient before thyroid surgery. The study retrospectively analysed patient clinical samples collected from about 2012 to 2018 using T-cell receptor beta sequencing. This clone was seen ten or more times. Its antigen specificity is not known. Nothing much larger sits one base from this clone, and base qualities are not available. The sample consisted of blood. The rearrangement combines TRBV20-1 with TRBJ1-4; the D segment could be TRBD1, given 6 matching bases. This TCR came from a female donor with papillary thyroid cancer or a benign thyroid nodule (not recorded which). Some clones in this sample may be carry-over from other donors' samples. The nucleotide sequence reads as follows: TGCAGTGCTAGAGAATGGGGGGGCCGAGAAAAACTGTTTTTT. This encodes CSAREWGGREKLFF.